This TCR beta chain emerged from a study of T-cell reconstitution after alpha-beta-depleted transplantation in children. Concerning this clonotype: One base away lies a much larger clone, so this may be a sequencing read error.

During its preparation, the TCRbeta library received unique molecular identifiers. TCRdb recomputed calls from the PCR reads with MiXCR, one row per CDR3 protein. Among some 200,000 distinct CDR3 sequences listed, less than 8% were seen once. CDR3 length: 13 amino acids. The germline gives CDR1 MNHEY, CDR2 SMNVEV (reference sequence). The ends were cut back, 6 bases at V and 9 bases at J, with 15 bases in the middle. Specimen: PBMCs from the stem cell graft donor, collected from the stem cell graft. The TCR was taken from a human donor who donated a stem cell graft to a child with Wiskott-Aldrich syndrome. The chain couples TRBV27 to TRBJ1-5; no clear D gene. The CDR3, as DNA: TGTGCCAGCAGATTCGGCTGGCGCGGGCCCCAGCATTTT. It yields the protein CASRFGWRGPQHF.